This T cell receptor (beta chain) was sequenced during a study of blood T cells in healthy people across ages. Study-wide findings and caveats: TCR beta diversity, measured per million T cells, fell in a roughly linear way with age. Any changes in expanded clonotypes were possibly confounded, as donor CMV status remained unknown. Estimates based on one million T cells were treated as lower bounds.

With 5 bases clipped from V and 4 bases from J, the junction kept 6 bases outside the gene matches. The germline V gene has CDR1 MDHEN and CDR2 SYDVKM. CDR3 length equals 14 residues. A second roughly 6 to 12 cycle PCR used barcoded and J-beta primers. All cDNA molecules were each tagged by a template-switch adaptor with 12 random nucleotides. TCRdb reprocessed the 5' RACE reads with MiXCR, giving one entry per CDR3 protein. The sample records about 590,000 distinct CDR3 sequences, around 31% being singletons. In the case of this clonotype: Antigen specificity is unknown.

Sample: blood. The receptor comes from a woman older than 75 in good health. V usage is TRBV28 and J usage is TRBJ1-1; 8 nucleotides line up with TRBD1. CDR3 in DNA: TGTGCCAGCAGTACAGGGGGTAAGAGCACTGAAGCTTTCTTT. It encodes CASSTGGKSTEAFF.